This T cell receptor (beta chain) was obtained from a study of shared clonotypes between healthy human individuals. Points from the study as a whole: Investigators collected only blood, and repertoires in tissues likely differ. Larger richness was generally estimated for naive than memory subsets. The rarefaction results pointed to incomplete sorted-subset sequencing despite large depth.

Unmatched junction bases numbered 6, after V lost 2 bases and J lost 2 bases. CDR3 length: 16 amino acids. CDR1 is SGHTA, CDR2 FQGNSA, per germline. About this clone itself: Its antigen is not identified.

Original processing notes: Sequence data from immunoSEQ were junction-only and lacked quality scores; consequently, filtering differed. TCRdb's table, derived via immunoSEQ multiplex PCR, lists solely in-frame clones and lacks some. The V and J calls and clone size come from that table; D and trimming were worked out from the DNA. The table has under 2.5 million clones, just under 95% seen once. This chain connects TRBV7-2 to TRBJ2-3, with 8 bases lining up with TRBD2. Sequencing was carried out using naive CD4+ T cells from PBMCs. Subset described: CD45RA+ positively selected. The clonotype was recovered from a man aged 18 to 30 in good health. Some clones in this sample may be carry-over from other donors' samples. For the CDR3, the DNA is TGTGCCAGCAGCTTATTTCGGACTAGCCCCACAGATACGCAGTATTTT. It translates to CASSLFRTSPTDTQYF.